The 31 T cell receptor beta chains reported below all come from one sample, sequenced in a study of shared clonotypes between healthy human individuals. The protocol was immunoSEQ multiplex PCR, while the TCRdb copy is restricted to in-frame clones and leaves out a portion. The sample carries around 2.5 million clones, under 95% recorded once. The specimen was naive CD4+ T cells from PBMCs. The subset was: CD45RA+ positively selected. The receptors originated from a man aged 18 to 29 in good health. Some clones in this sample may be carry-over from other donors' samples.

Comment on this clone: Different DNA sequences within this sample yield the same CDR3. This chain uses TRBV10-3 with TRBJ1-2; D is unclear. Trimming stripped 0 bases from V and 5 bases from J, with 7 bases between. This CDR3 region has 13 residues. CDR1 and CDR2 from the germline V gene are ENHRY and SYGVKD. The CDR3: CAISESAGYGYTF. The CDR3 DNA sequence: TGTGCCATCAGTGAGTCGGCCGGGTATGGCTACACCTTC.

About this clone: This sample includes further DNA sequences coding for the same CDR3. The gene calls are TRBV25-1 and TRBJ2-7, with D uncertain. This CDR3 region has 11 residues. Germline CDR1 MGHDK, CDR2 SYGVNS. Trimming stripped 6 bases from V and 3 bases from J, with 6 bases between. The CDR3 spells CASSDSYEQYF. The CDR3 DNA sequence: TGTGCCAGCAGCGATAGCTACGAGCAGTACTTC.

The rearrangement uses TRBV7-9 and TRBJ2-2; the D is unclear. Germline lookup yields CDR1 SEHNR and CDR2 FQNEAQ (reference sequence). The CDR3 consists of 15 residues. V dropped 5 bases and J dropped 4 bases, with 14 bases sitting between them. CDR3 residues: CASSPWQVGTGELFF. CDR3 nucleotides: TGTGCCAGCAGCCCCTGGCAGGTGGGCACCGGGGAGCTGTTTTTT.

The chain links TRBV6-1 to TRBJ2-7; 7 bases are a match to TRBD2. V shed 2 bases and J 2 bases; nucleotides not matched to a gene: 9. Germline V lookup: CDR1 MNHNS, CDR2 SASEGT. The CDR3 consists of 16 residues. In DNA, the CDR3 is TGTGCCAGCAGTGAATTGGCTAGCGGACATACCTACGAGCAGTACTTC. This gives the protein CASSELASGHTYEQYF.

The chain recombines TRBV27 with TRBJ2-7; 7 bases fit TRBD1. Germline-derived CDR1 and CDR2 are MNHEY and SMNVEV (reference sequence). This CDR3 contains 15 residues. V gave up 2 bases and J gave up 4 bases; unmatched junction bases: 8. CDR3 in amino acids: CASSLVGTAYYEQYF. The CDR3 DNA is TGTGCCAGCAGTTTAGTAGGGACAGCTTATTACGAGCAGTACTTC.

The chain uses TRBV29-1 and TRBJ2-1, with 9 positions matching TRBD1. Germline lookup yields CDR1 SQVTM and CDR2 ANQGSEA. V dropped 6 bases and J dropped 9; count of bases not matched to a gene: 9. The CDR3 is made up of 13 amino acids. For the CDR3, the DNA is TGCAGCGTAGCCGGGACAGGGAAGTTTGAGCAGTTCTTC. Its translation: CSVAGTGKFEQFF.

This clone was counted only a few times. The V and J genes are TRBV30 and TRBJ1-1, with a tentative D call TRBD1 (5 bases). The V end lost 2 bases, the J end lost 1 base, and 14 bases lay between the germline ends. This CDR3 region has 15 residues. Per germline, CDR1 GTSNPN and CDR2 SVGIG (reference sequence). The CDR3 sequence: CAWSPRGRANTEAFF. In DNA form, the CDR3 reads TGTGCCTGGAGTCCGCGGGGCAGGGCGAACACTGAAGCTTTCTTT. Variable domain in full (rest from reference TRBV30 and TRBJ1-1): SQTIHQWPATLVQPVGSPLSLECTVEGTSNPNLYWYRQAAGRGLQLLFYSVGIGQISSEVPQNLSASRPQDRQFILSSKKLLLSDSGFYLCAWSPRGRANTEAFFGQGTRLTVV.

A remark on this clone: The same CDR3 can be traced to other DNA sequences in this sample. The chain joins TRBV5-1 to TRBJ2-5; D is unclear. The CDR3 consists of 15 residues. Trimming shortened V by 0 bases and J by 2 bases, and 11 bases separated the two germline ends. The germline gives CDR1 SGHRS, CDR2 YFSETQ. DNA for the CDR3: TGCGCCAGCAGCTTGGCCGGACCGTCGCAAGAGACCCAGTACTTC. It translates to CASSLAGPSQETQYF.

CDR3 DNA sequence: TGTGCCAGCAGGGACCCGGGACAAGGCTACACCTTC. It codes for CASRDPGQGYTF. The chain has TRBV6-5 and TRBJ1-2, with D possibly being TRBD1 (6 bases). CDR3 length: 12 residues. With 6 bases removed from V and 8 bases from J, the gap between germline ends came to 13 bases. Germline CDR1 is MNHEY and CDR2 is SVGAGI.

The chain has TRBV19 and TRBJ2-2, with 11 bases fitting TRBD2. Germline trimming cut 0 bases from V and 4 bases from J; bases unmatched to any gene: 4. This CDR3 has 17 residues. Germline loops: CDR1 LNHDA, CDR2 SQIVND (reference sequence). The CDR3 DNA follows: TGTGCCAGTAGTATAGAGGAACTAGCGGGAGCCACCGGGGAGCTGTTTTTT. This gives the protein CASSIEELAGATGELFF.

The rearrangement links TRBV9 to TRBJ2-2; D is unresolved. Trimming removed 0 bases from V and 0 bases from J, with 9 bases in between. Germline V gene lookup returns CDR1 SGDLS and CDR2 YYNGEE. There are 16 residues in the CDR3. DNA for the CDR3: TGTGCCAGCAGCGTAGCGTTCAGGTCGAACACCGGGGAGCTGTTTTTT. It codes for CASSVAFRSNTGELFF. The variable domain in full, completed from reference TRBV9 and TRBJ2-2, reads DSGVTQTPKHLITATGQRVTLRCSPRSGDLSVYWYQQSLDQGLQFLIQYYNGEERAKGNILERFSAQQFPDLHSELNLSSLELGDSALYFCASSVAFRSNTGELFFGEGSRLTVL.

The chain links TRBV19 to TRBJ1-3, with a tentative D call TRBD1 (6 bases). Between the trimmed V and J ends, which lost 4 bases and 2 bases, there was a span of 12 bases. The CDR3 sequence is 15 residues long. Germline V lookup: CDR1 LNHDA, CDR2 SQIVND (reference sequence). CDR3 sequence: CASSTPQGTGNTIYF. The CDR3 DNA is TGTGCCAGTAGTACCCCACAGGGAACTGGAAACACCATATATTTT.

The table lists this clone with a count of one. CDR3 DNA: TGCGCCAGCACGGGACTAGCTGGAACCGGGGAGCTGTTTTTT. Translation: CASTGLAGTGELFF. The V call is TRBV5-1, the J call TRBJ2-2; 9 positions match TRBD2. This CDR3 has 14 residues. CDR1 SGHRS and CDR2 YFSETQ come from the germline V gene. Unmatched junction bases numbered 5, after V lost 6 bases and J lost 5 bases.

This sequence joins TRBV13 and TRBJ2-3, with 9 bases matching TRBD1. CDR3 size: 14 residues. J gave up 8 bases and V 4 bases, and 7 bases lay outside the gene matches. Looked up from germline, CDR1 is PRHDT and CDR2 is FYEKMQ (reference sequence). The CDR3 DNA reads as TGTGCCAGCAGCTCGCGGACAGGGGCGAGTACGCAGTATTTT. Residues: CASSSRTGASTQYF.

V is TRBV7-9 and J is TRBJ2-7; 10 nucleotides match TRBD2. In germline, CDR1 is SEHNR, CDR2 FQNEAQ (reference sequence). CDR3 size: 14 residues. The V and J ends lost 3 bases and 5 bases, in that order; junction bases with no gene match: 4. The CDR3: CASSFVAGGHEQYF. CDR3 coding DNA: TGTGCCAGCAGCTTTGTAGCGGGAGGCCACGAGCAGTACTTC.

Regarding this clone: This same CDR3 is encoded by further DNA sequences in the sample. This chain links TRBV5-1 with TRBJ2-6; D assignment may be TRBD1 or TRBD2 (6 bases each). CDR3 size: 19 residues. Deletions cut 6 bases from V and 0 bases from J, with 22 bases between. Germline V CDR1 and CDR2: SGHRS, YFSETQ. This chain's CDR3 is CASTGVAGGQVSGANVLTF. The CDR3 DNA reads TGCGCCAGCACCGGCGTCGCCGGGGGCCAGGTCTCTGGGGCCAACGTCCTGACTTTC.

The rearrangement uses TRBV7-3 and TRBJ1-1; no reliable D call. The CDR3 sequence is 15 residues long. The germline V gene encodes CDR1 SGHTA and CDR2 FQGTGA. Deletions cut 2 bases from V and 1 base from J, with 11 bases between. CDR3: CASSLLGSENTEAFF. In nucleotides, the CDR3 is TGTGCCAGCAGCTTATTAGGCAGCGAGAACACTGAAGCTTTCTTT.

The chain couples TRBV30 to TRBJ1-2; unclear D gene. Trimming cost V 1 base and J 4 bases, with 13 bases left between them. Germline loops: CDR1 GTSNPN, CDR2 SVGIG (reference sequence). CDR3 size: 14 residues. The CDR3 loop is CAWSGPGSGYGYTF. In nucleotides, the CDR3 is TGTGCCTGGAGTGGTCCCGGGTCCGGCTATGGCTACACCTTC. Together with reference TRBV30 and TRBJ1-2, the CDR3 gives the full variable domain: SQTIHQWPATLVQPVGSPLSLECTVEGTSNPNLYWYRQAAGRGLQLLFYSVGIGQISSEVPQNLSASRPQDRQFILSSKKLLLSDSGFYLCAWSGPGSGYGYTFGSGTRLTVV.

This sequence joins TRBV19 and TRBJ2-3, with 7 bases fitting TRBD1. Germline trimming cut 9 bases from V and 0 bases from J; bases unmatched to any gene: 6. Germline V gene data show CDR1 as LNHDA and CDR2 as SQIVND (reference sequence). This CDR3 region has 14 residues. CDR3 sequence (DNA): TGTGCCAGCGGGGACAGTCCTAGCACAGATACGCAGTATTTT. Translating gives CASGDSPSTDTQYF.

This chain links TRBV27 with TRBJ1-4; D is possibly TRBD1 (5 bases). Trimming shortened V by 5 bases and J by 4 bases, and 11 bases separated the two germline ends. Germline V lookup: CDR1 MNHEY, CDR2 SMNVEV (reference sequence). The CDR3 spans 14 residues. The CDR3 is CASSLTAYNEKLFF. CDR3 nucleotides: TGTGCCAGCAGTCTGACAGCTTATAATGAAAAACTGTTTTTT.

This clone has a single count. V is TRBV9 and J is TRBJ2-3, with 7 bases fitting TRBD1. V shed 3 bases and J 2 bases; nucleotides not matched to a gene: 9. This CDR3 is built from 16 residues. Per the germline V gene, CDR1 is SGDLS and CDR2 is YYNGEE. The CDR3 DNA is TGTGCCAGCAGCGAGGGACAGAGGCTACTCACAGATACGCAGTATTTT. Encoded protein: CASSEGQRLLTDTQYF.

V and J are TRBV28 and TRBJ1-3; maybe TRBD1 (6 bases). The CDR3 is made up of 16 amino acids. V was shortened by 5 bases and J by 4 bases, with 18 bases between the two germline ends. The germline V gene encodes CDR1 MDHEN and CDR2 SYDVKM. The chain's CDR3 is CASSQTKGRGGNTIYF. For the CDR3, the DNA is TGTGCCAGCAGTCAGACAAAGGGCAGGGGCGGAAACACCATATATTTT. Full variable domain (rest looked up from reference TRBV28 and TRBJ1-3): DVKVTQSSRYLVKRTGEKVFLECVQDMDHENMFWYRQDPGLGLRLIYFSYDVKMKEKGDIPEGYSVSREKKERFSLILESASTNQTSMYLCASSQTKGRGGNTIYFGEGSWLTVV.

V is TRBV9 and J is TRBJ1-2, with 7 positions matching TRBD1. Unmatched junction bases numbered 10, after V lost 7 bases and J lost 1 base. The CDR3 is 15 residues long. The germline CDR1 and CDR2 sequences are SGDLS and YYNGEE. The CDR3 reads CASRQGLGINYGYTF. The CDR3 DNA is TGTGCCAGCCGACAGGGATTGGGGATTAACTATGGCTACACCTTC.

The rearrangement uses TRBV10-3 and TRBJ1-5; no clear D. The germline gives CDR1 ENHRY, CDR2 SYGVKD. V shed 8 bases and J shed 0 bases, with 8 bases lying between them. CDR3 length: 13 residues. This CDR3 is CAIGINSNQPQHF. CDR3 nucleotide sequence: TGTGCCATCGGAATCAATAGCAATCAGCCCCAGCATTTT.

This sequence joins TRBV7-9 and TRBJ1-6; tentative D call: TRBD1 (6 bases). Germline CDR1 is SEHNR and CDR2 is FQNEAQ (reference sequence). The CDR3 has 12 residues. The V end lost 4 bases, the J end lost 12 bases, and 10 bases lay between the germline ends. The CDR3 region has the DNA TGTGCCAGCAGCTCCAACAGGGAACCCCTCCACTTT. This translates into CASSSNREPLHF.

J is TRBJ2-1 and V is TRBV11-2; TRBD1 matches at 9 bases. Germline V lookup: CDR1 SGHAT, CDR2 FQNNGV. The CDR3 has 15 amino acids. The trim removed 5 bases at V and 6 bases at J, leaving 8 bases unmatched. In DNA form, the CDR3 reads TGTGCCAGCAGCCCCCGACAGGGGGTGGTCAATGAGCAGTTCTTC. Translated, it gives CASSPRQGVVNEQFF.

Worth noting for this clone: The same CDR3 arises from other DNA sequences in this sample as well. The chain recombines TRBV18 with TRBJ2-2; the D is unclear. CDR1 and CDR2 (germline): KGHSH, LQKENI. This CDR3 comprises 14 residues. Between the trimmed V and J ends, which lost 3 bases and 3 bases, there was a span of 8 bases. The CDR3 nucleotides read TGTGCCAGCTCACCTGGTAGCTACACCGGGGAGCTGTTTTTT. As protein: CASSPGSYTGELFF.

The V gene is TRBV6-5, the J gene TRBJ1-4; TRBD1 aligns across 8 bases. Germline CDR1 MNHEY, CDR2 SVGAGI. The CDR3 sequence is 16 residues long. The trim removed 0 bases at V and 6 bases at J, leaving 6 bases unmatched. Here the CDR3 DNA reads TGTGCCAGCAGTTACTCGACTGCAGGGGGCCATGAAAAACTGTTTTTT. The encoded protein is CASSYSTAGGHEKLFF.

This clone was counted between two and nine times. The genes are TRBV27 and TRBJ1-1, with D tentatively TRBD1 (6 bases). CDR3 size: 14 residues. Germline CDR1 MNHEY, CDR2 SMNVEV (reference sequence). Trimming pared 6 bases from V and 1 base from J, leaving 12 bases between. The CDR3 protein is CASSRGGRNTEAFF. Here the CDR3 DNA reads TGTGCCAGCAGCCGGGGGGGGCGGAACACTGAAGCTTTCTTT.

Details on this clone: In the same sample, other DNA sequences code for this CDR3. CDR3 DNA sequence: TGCGCCAGCAGCTTGGCGGCGGGGGGAACAGATACGCAGTATTTT. Protein sequence: CASSLAAGGTDTQYF. This rearrangement joins TRBV5-1 to TRBJ2-3; 8 bases are a match to TRBD2. Looked up from germline, CDR1 is SGHRS and CDR2 is YFSETQ. V trimming: 0 bases; J trimming: 3 bases; junction bases outside the gene matches: 3. This CDR3 region has 15 residues.

The gene calls are TRBV6-5 and TRBJ2-5, with D tentatively TRBD1 (7 bases). With the DNA end fitting TRBJ2-7 better, the J assignment may be wrong. Germline V gene sequence: CDR1 MNHEY, CDR2 SVGAGI. The CDR3 runs 15 residues. The CDR3 here is CASSYSAGGSYEQYF. DNA for the CDR3: TGTGCCAGCAGTTACTCGGCAGGGGGGAGCTACGAGCAGTACTTC.